A single sample is the source of the 29 T cell receptor beta chains below, sequenced in a study of CD8+ T cells in alopecia areata. Documented treatment: oral pan-JAK inhibitor, 5-10 mg twice daily. Extraction of RNA preceded its reverse transcription into cDNA, which served as the sequencing template. Profiling relied on immunoSEQ multiplex PCR, and the TCRdb table lists in-frame clones only, not all of them. The sample shows 200,000 to 250,000 clones, roughly two fifths of them seen only once. This specimen consisted of CD4+ T cells sorted from blood, obtained at approximately week 31, from a patient treated with tofacitinib. The receptors here all came from a human donor with alopecia areata.

The V call is TRBV27, the J call TRBJ1-2; 8 bases match TRBD1. The CDR3 is 13 residues long. The V and J ends lost 5 bases and 8 bases, in that order; junction bases with no gene match: 7. Germline CDR1 reads MNHEY; CDR2 reads SMNVEV (reference sequence). CDR3 region: CASSATGAGGYTF. DNA of the CDR3: TGTGCCAGCAGTGCGACAGGGGCGGGAGGCTACACCTTC.

The chain uses TRBV2 and TRBJ2-1, with a weak D call TRBD2 (5 bases). Trimming removed 5 bases at V and 8 bases at J, with 10 bases between. The CDR3 has 12 residues. Per the germline V gene, CDR1 is SNHLY and CDR2 is FYNNEI. CDR3 amino acids: CASSPTRYEQFF. CDR3 in DNA: TGTGCCAGCAGTCCCACTAGATATGAGCAGTTCTTC. The whole variable domain, remainder taken from reference TRBV2 and TRBJ2-1, is EPEVTQTPSHQVTQMGQEVILRCVPISNHLYFYWYRQILGQKVEFLVSFYNNEISEKSEIFDDQFSVERPDGSNFTLKIRSTKLEDSAMYFCASSPTRYEQFFGPGTRLTVL.

This chain joins TRBV2 and TRBJ1-1, with D unclear. The V gene's germline CDR1 is SNHLY and CDR2 FYNNEI. The CDR3 runs 16 residues. Trimming removed 0 bases from V and 0 bases from J, with 11 bases in between. The CDR3 DNA reads TGTGCCAGCAGTGAAGCACGGCAGCCCTTGAACACTGAAGCTTTCTTT. It yields the protein CASSEARQPLNTEAFF.

This clone was observed a few times. The J gene is TRBJ2-1, the V gene TRBV5-1; 12 bases are a match to TRBD1. V lost 0 bases to trimming and J lost 4 bases; unmatched junction nucleotides: 11. The CDR3 covers 19 residues. CDR1 and CDR2 (germline): SGHRS, YFSETQ. CDR3 loop: CASSLAGQGALGRYNEQFF. Here the CDR3 DNA reads TGCGCCAGCAGCTTGGCGGGACAGGGGGCTCTAGGAAGGTACAATGAGCAGTTCTTC.

This clone has more than one count but fewer than ten. The chain combines TRBV29-1 with TRBJ2-1, with 10 positions matching TRBD2. The V segment lost 3 bases and the J segment 0 bases; nucleotides outside the gene matches: 8. Germline-derived CDR1 and CDR2 are SQVTM and ANQGSEA. CDR3 size: 17 residues. CDR3 nucleotides: TGCAGCGTTGAGAGGCTAGCGGGGGCCTACTCCTACAATGAGCAGTTCTTC. Translating gives CSVERLAGAYSYNEQFF.

This clone has just one count. This rearrangement joins TRBV29-1 to TRBJ2-7; 9 bases agree with TRBD2. This CDR3 has 12 residues. V was pared by 6 bases and J by 3 bases, with 3 bases of the junction left unmatched. Germline V gives CDR1 SQVTM, CDR2 ANQGSEA. CDR3 DNA: TGCAGCGTGACTAGCGGTTTCTACGAGCAGTACTTC. Protein product: CSVTSGFYEQYF.

The rearrangement joins TRBV4-1 to TRBJ2-7; TRBD1 agrees at 10 bases. Unmatched junction bases numbered 10, after V lost 3 bases and J lost 5 bases. Germline CDR1 MGHRA, CDR2 YSYEKL. CDR3 length: 16 amino acids. CDR3 sequence (DNA): TGCGCCAGCAGCCAGCCCCTGGGACAGGGGATCCACGAGCAGTACTTC. This codes for CASSQPLGQGIHEQYF.

The gene calls are TRBV5-1 and TRBJ2-3, with 7 positions matching TRBD2. The length of the CDR3 is 16 residues. V shed 1 base and J 0 bases; nucleotides not matched to a gene: 5. The germline V gene has CDR1 SGHRS and CDR2 YFSETQ. CDR3 in DNA: TGCGCCAGCAGCTTGACTAGCGTTTCTAGCACAGATACGCAGTATTTT. It is translated as CASSLTSVSSTDTQYF.

This clone was found many times. CDR3 amino acids: CASSIGHTADTQYF. As DNA, the CDR3 is TGTGCCAGCAGCATAGGACATACTGCCGATACGCAGTATTTT. This chain links TRBV7-9 with TRBJ2-3, with D possibly being TRBD1 (5 bases). The V end lost 5 bases, the J end lost 6 bases, and 15 bases lay between the germline ends. CDR1 and CDR2 (germline): SEHNR, FQNEAQ (reference sequence). CDR3 length equals 14 residues.

The rearrangement links TRBV19 to TRBJ2-7; the D call may be TRBD1 or TRBD2 (6 bases each). CDR1 is LNHDA and CDR2 is SQIVND in the germline V gene (reference sequence). Trimming shortened V by 7 bases and J by 1 base, and 11 bases separated the two germline ends. The CDR3 loop spans 13 amino acids. The CDR3 sequence is CASTRGQSYEQYF. As DNA, the CDR3 is TGTGCCAGTACCCGGGGGCAGTCCTACGAGCAGTACTTC. Filled out from reference TRBV19 and TRBJ2-7, the complete variable domain reads DGGITQSPKYLFRKEGQNVTLSCEQNLNHDAMYWYRQDPGQGLRLIYYSQIVNDFQKGDIAEGYSVSREKKESFPLTVTSAQKNPTAFYLCASTRGQSYEQYFGPGTRLTVT.

This chain links TRBV29-1 with TRBJ1-1, with no clear D. V shed 1 base and J shed 6 bases, with 9 bases lying between them. The CDR3 length is 12 residues. CDR1 and CDR2 (germline): SQVTM, ANQGSEA. The CDR3 DNA reads as TGCAGCGTTGAAGCCCTAGCGGCTGAAGCTTTCTTT. Encoded protein: CSVEALAAEAFF.

This clone was seen only a few times. The V gene is TRBV30, the J gene TRBJ2-5; no definite D call. The CDR3 totals 14 residues. CDR1 and CDR2 from the germline V gene are GTSNPN and SVGIG (reference sequence). The V gene lost 3 bases and the J gene lost 1 base, with 12 bases spanning the gap. The CDR3 sequence: CAWSSGRSQETQYF. CDR3 coding DNA: TGTGCCTGGAGCTCTGGGCGGTCCCAAGAGACCCAGTACTTC.

J is TRBJ1-6 and V is TRBV30; the D gene is possibly TRBD1 (6 bases). The germline V gene encodes CDR1 GTSNPN and CDR2 SVGIG (reference sequence). This CDR3 is built from 15 residues. V gave up 2 bases and J gave up 7 bases, with 15 bases separating them. The CDR3 region has the DNA TGTGCCTGGAGTTATCAGGGGCGGGGGAATTCACCCCTCCACTTT. This sequence encodes CAWSYQGRGNSPLHF. Looking up the rest from reference TRBV30 and TRBJ1-6 gives the full variable domain: SQTIHQWPATLVQPVGSPLSLECTVEGTSNPNLYWYRQAAGRGLQLLFYSVGIGQISSEVPQNLSASRPQDRQFILSSKKLLLSDSGFYLCAWSYQGRGNSPLHFGNGTRLTVT.

This chain uses TRBV5-1 with TRBJ2-3; 10 bases map to TRBD1. V lost 0 bases to trimming and J lost 1 base; unmatched junction nucleotides: 2. In germline, CDR1 is SGHRS, CDR2 YFSETQ. This CDR3 spans 16 amino acids. The CDR3 reads CASSLGDRGGTDTQYF. In DNA, the CDR3 is TGCGCCAGCAGCTTGGGGGACAGGGGAGGCACAGATACGCAGTATTTT.

This sequence joins TRBV6-6 and TRBJ2-1, with 7 bases matching TRBD2. Germline V gene sequence: CDR1 MNHNY, CDR2 SVGAGI (reference sequence). CDR3 length: 14 residues. With 4 bases clipped from V and 5 bases from J, the junction kept 5 bases outside the gene matches. CDR3 DNA sequence: TGTGCCAGCAGTTTTGGGGGGGGTGACAATGAGCAGTTCTTC. It yields the protein CASSFGGGDNEQFF.

V gene TRBV14 combines with J gene TRBJ1-4; TRBD1 matches at 9 bases. V lost 1 base, J lost 7 bases, and 4 bases stayed unmatched. The CDR3 runs 15 residues. Germline V gene sequence: CDR1 SGHDN, CDR2 FVKESK. CDR3 residues: CASSQVGQGAEKLFF. CDR3 DNA sequence: TGTGCCAGCAGCCAAGTGGGACAGGGTGCTGAAAAACTGTTTTTT.

The rearrangement links TRBV7-9 to TRBJ2-7, with D hard to call. V lost 2 bases to trimming and J lost 5 bases, with 13 bases between them. The length of the CDR3 is 14 residues. Germline V gene lookup returns CDR1 SEHNR and CDR2 FQNEAQ (reference sequence). Written as DNA, the CDR3 is TGTGCCAGCAGCTTACGGGCCACGGTCGACGAGCAGTACTTC. It encodes CASSLRATVDEQYF.

The genes are TRBV30 and TRBJ1-6, with 7 bases matching TRBD1. CDR1 GTSNPN and CDR2 SVGIG come from the germline V gene (reference sequence). The CDR3 sequence is 13 residues long. The CDR3 sequence: CARVDRVESPLHF. The CDR3 DNA is TGTGCACGCGTCGACAGGGTTGAATCACCCCTCCACTTT.

This chain connects TRBV6-5 to TRBJ2-7, with D maybe TRBD1 (5 bases). V lost 6 bases to trimming and J lost 1 base, with 10 bases between them. In germline, CDR1 is MNHEY, CDR2 SVGAGI. There are 13 residues in the CDR3. The CDR3 reads CASSPTGSYEQYF. CDR3 sequence (DNA): TGTGCCAGCAGCCCAACAGGTTCCTACGAGCAGTACTTC.

The rearrangement links TRBV7-9 to TRBJ2-6; the D gene could be TRBD1 or TRBD2 (5 bases each). V lost 6 bases, J lost 3 bases, and 21 bases lay in between. In germline, CDR1 is SEHNR, CDR2 FQNEAQ (reference sequence). This CDR3 has 18 residues. In DNA form, the CDR3 reads TGTGCCAGCAGACCTCGTATCGGGGCCTCCGGTGGGGCCAACGTCCTGACTTTC. Translating it yields CASRPRIGASGGANVLTF.

The chain is built from TRBV19 and TRBJ2-7; D gene ambiguous. The germline CDR1 and CDR2 sequences are LNHDA and SQIVND (reference sequence). The CDR3 totals 16 residues. Trimming removed 6 bases from V and 5 bases from J, with 23 bases in between. In nucleotides, the CDR3 is TGTGCCAGTAGACGAAGAGGTAGTGGCCGGGCGCACGAGCAGTACTTC. Translation: CASRRRGSGRAHEQYF.

This chain joins TRBV10-3 and TRBJ2-7, with a weak D call TRBD2 (5 bases). The CDR3 loop spans 14 amino acids. Deletions cut 7 bases from V and 1 base from J, with 14 bases between. Germline V gene data show CDR1 as ENHRY and CDR2 as SYGVKD. DNA of the CDR3: TGTGCCATCAAGCCATCAAGCGGATCCTACGAGCAGTACTTC. It codes for CAIKPSSGSYEQYF.

The chain links TRBV29-1 to TRBJ2-1, with 12 bases matching TRBD2. The V gene's germline CDR1 is SQVTM and CDR2 ANQGSEA. The V gene end was trimmed by 6 bases and the J gene end by 9 bases; junction bases not matched to a gene: 9. This CDR3 is built from 14 residues. The CDR3 region has the DNA TGCAGCGTGAAGAGACTAGCGGGAGTTTGTGAGCAGTTCTTC. As protein: CSVKRLAGVCEQFF.

The rearrangement uses TRBV14 and TRBJ2-1; unclear D gene. V was cut by 4 bases and J by 0 bases, with 7 bases left in between. The CDR3 runs 14 residues. The V gene's germline CDR1 is SGHDN and CDR2 FVKESK. The CDR3: CASSRLSSYNEQFF. CDR3 nucleotides: TGTGCCAGCAGCCGCCTCAGCTCCTACAATGAGCAGTTCTTC. The full variable domain, rest sourced from reference TRBV14 and TRBJ2-1, is EAGVTQFPSHSVIEKGQTVTLRCDPISGHDNLYWYRRVMGKEIKFLLHFVKESKQDESGMPNNRFLAERTGGTYSTLKVQPAELEDSGVYFCASSRLSSYNEQFFGPGTRLTVL.

The J gene is TRBJ2-7, the V gene TRBV19; TRBD2 matches at 8 bases. CDR3 size: 14 residues. V trimming: 5 bases; J trimming: 2 bases; junction bases outside the gene matches: 5. Germline CDR1 reads LNHDA; CDR2 reads SQIVND (reference sequence). CDR3 DNA: TGTGCCAGTAGTGACGCGGGGGGCACCTACGAGCAGTACTTC. This gives the protein CASSDAGGTYEQYF.

The table lists this clone with a few counts. V is TRBV6-5 and J is TRBJ2-3; 11 positions match TRBD1. Germline CDR1 and CDR2: MNHEY and SVGAGI. J gave up 5 bases and V 7 bases, and 5 bases lay outside the gene matches. CDR3 length: 14 amino acids. As DNA, the CDR3 is TGTGCCAGCACCAGGGACAGGGGGGGAGATACGCAGTATTTT. Its protein product is CASTRDRGGDTQYF.

V is TRBV5-1 and J is TRBJ2-1; either TRBD1 or TRBD2 may fit D (5 bases each). Germline CDR1 and CDR2: SGHRS and YFSETQ. The CDR3 totals 13 residues. V gave up 6 bases and J gave up 8 bases, with 15 bases separating them. As DNA, the CDR3 is TGCGCCAGCAACCTGGACTGGGACCATGAGCAGTTCTTC. It is translated as CASNLDWDHEQFF.

This sequence joins TRBV7-3 and TRBJ2-3; 12 bases line up with TRBD2. V dropped 5 bases and J dropped 7; count of bases not matched to a gene: 7. This CDR3 contains 15 residues. Germline values: CDR1 SGHTA, CDR2 FQGTGA. The CDR3 protein is CASSPSSGGANTQYF. As DNA, the CDR3 is TGTGCCAGCAGCCCCTCTAGCGGGGGGGCAAATACGCAGTATTTT.

The chain links TRBV30 to TRBJ1-2; the D gene is possibly TRBD1 (6 bases). This CDR3 spans 10 amino acids. The V and J ends lost 8 bases and 6 bases respectively, with 10 bases between them. Per germline, CDR1 GTSNPN and CDR2 SVGIG (reference sequence). Written as DNA, the CDR3 is TGTGCCCGGGGGGCCGATGGCTACACCTTC. Protein product: CARGADGYTF.